Sequencing of this TCR beta chain was carried out in a study of CD8 T cells in ankylosing spondylitis. The study's findings and limits: The authors found the disease-linked clones to be CD8+ and relatively rare in peripheral blood. Apparently characteristic of ankylosing spondylitis blood was a TCR beta motif (about 8 highly homologous variants).

This clonotype was detected many times. Its antigen is still unknown. This CDR3 is 14 amino acids long. The V end lost 2 bases, the J end lost 0 bases, and 11 bases lay between the germline ends. CDR1 is DFQATT and CDR2 is SNEGSKA in the germline V gene (reference sequence). The TCR beta libraries were generated through quantitative 5'-RACE incorporating molecular barcodes. TCRdb analysed the 5' RACE reads with MiXCR anew, one entry per CDR3 protein. Of hundreds of thousands of distinct CDR3 sequences detected, over 7% appear once; the ten largest clones hold more than 4%. The chain carries TRBV20-1 and TRBJ2-7, with TRBD2 as a possible D gene (5 bases). The TCR was taken from a female donor with ankylosing spondylitis or in good health (not recorded which). Sequencing was performed on blood, either unsorted or a sorted T cell fraction (not recorded which). The chain's CDR3 is CSARKEAGSYEQYF. The CDR3, as DNA: TGCAGTGCTAGAAAGGAGGCAGGCTCCTACGAGCAGTACTTC.